The T cell receptor beta chain described here comes from a study of cytomegalovirus exposure and HLA in healthy donors. About this clone: Its antigen is not identified.

PCR amplification relied on 60 Vbeta primers (plus 13 Jbeta primers). Profiled with immunoSEQ multiplex PCR; TCRdb holds only in-frame clones, not every one. The sample consists of roughly 120,000 clones, around 73% of them appearing once. Notes on the study in general: The HLA-A and HLA-B alleles of most subjects were reportedly predicted accurately from TCR beta sequences. The likely explanation for a cluster of highly shared sequence variants was sequencing artifact. Three chains linked to CMV were shown in vitro to be specific for CMV antigens.

The CDR3 extends over 14 amino acids. Per germline, CDR1 MNHNS and CDR2 SASEGT. Trimming took off 3 bases at V and 3 bases at J, with 10 bases between the two ends. The receptor was derived from a man in his fifties or sixties in good health and CMV-seropositive. The material sequenced was PBMCs. The V gene is TRBV6-1, the J gene TRBJ2-3, with D perhaps matching TRBD2 (6 bases). The CDR3, as DNA: TGTGCCAGCAGTGAGGCAGGGAGGACAGATACGCAGTATTTT. Protein: CASSEAGRTDTQYF.